This paragraph reports one T cell receptor beta chain. The antigen it recognizes is unknown. No much larger clone is present one base from it, and per-base qualities are unavailable. Receptors were amplified or captured by the immunoSEQ multiplex PCR assay. For the multiplex PCR, a mixture combining 60 forward primers for TCR Vbeta segments and 13 reverse primers for TCR Jbeta segments was used. Amplification of the CDR3 region of rearranged TCR beta genes was performed with a multiplex PCR assay on genomic DNA. The Illumina HiSeq System was used to sequence the amplified TCR beta libraries as 87-base-pair reads. From the authors' description of their analysis: Across the roughly 670 repertoires, a later analysis counted some 80 million unique TCR beta chains, around 10 million of which were shared by at least two donors. Raw reads were error-corrected and collapsed into unique sequences with a nearest-neighbor algorithm that merged closely related sequences to remove PCR and sequencing errors. V, D and J gene segments were assigned by aligning CDR3 sequences to IMGT reference sequences. For a sequence to be retained, a match of at least six nucleotides was required to both a V gene segment and a J gene segment. A rearrangement counted as productive if the CDR3 had no stop codons and remained in frame with V and J, and every other rearrangement counted as non-productive. Following IMGT convention, CDR3 was defined as the stretch from the second conserved V-encoded cysteine up to the conserved J-encoded phenylalanine. In an earlier analysis of approximately 500 of the donors, sequences lacking an unambiguous match to a single V gene segment were excluded. An earlier analysis of just under 600 of the donors called V segments functional above 56.7% productive rearrangements and segregating when the between-donor standard deviation exceeded 5%. A statistical classification framework was built to diagnose cytomegalovirus status from the catalog of TCR beta chain sequences. A later analysis assigned V and J genes by comparing TCR nucleotide sequences with IMGT/GENE-DB human TR gene sequences. In a later analysis, CDR3 sequences and most-parsimonious VDJ recombination scenarios were assigned using the TCRdist pipeline. In a later analysis, each TCR beta chain was defined by its CDR3 amino acid sequence together with its V-gene family, and reads lacking a unique V-gene family were excluded. In a later analysis, nearly 600 highly shared, low-generation-probability nucleotide sequences were removed to address suspected cross-contamination and a sequencing artifact. For each public chain, a later analysis derived a clonal expansion index from normalized ranks of inferred template counts within each repertoire. A later analysis computed generation probabilities with a VDJ recombination model fitted to out-of-frame rearrangements, and checked the results against IGoR. In a later analysis, hypergeometric tests were used to score TCR-TCR, TCR-HLA and TCR-CMV co-occurrence, with a repertoire-size bias correction applied to TCR pairs. To estimate false discovery rates, a later analysis permuted the HLA or CMV assignments 20 times. In a later analysis, co-occurring TCRs were grouped using DBSCAN, and TCRdist sequence similarity was added for clustering within HLA-allele-positive subsets. Co-occurrence clustering excluded repertoires with fewer than 30,000 or more than 120,000 public chains, plus five with anomalous nucleotide sharing. Here the immuneACCESS table is served through TCRdb, limited to in-frame sequences with V and J called. Missing clones are a known gap in these copies; in checked studies unresolved V genes cover under half, and the rest lacks a known reason. The V and J calls and clone size are taken from that table; D and trimming were inferred from the DNA. Within this sample are about 130,000 clones, with approximately 82% of them counted one time only. In total, the top ten clones hold roughly 2.5% of the sample.

In total, roughly 670 healthy bone marrow donors made up the cohort. Cohort members were all nominally healthy when sampled, although unrecorded immune exposures were likely present. The donor tested CMV seronegative and was one of the 352 seronegative cohort members. Each donor provided a peripheral blood sample, and peripheral blood mononuclear cells were used for TCR beta sequencing. Genomic DNA extraction from the blood cell samples was performed with the Qiagen DNeasy Blood Extraction Kit. The data stem from a study of cytomegalovirus exposure and HLA in healthy donors (TCRdb year 2017). For context, the study as a whole: In an earlier analysis of roughly 590 of the donors, 250 to 300 Gb of sequence data and 117 million unique TCR beta sequences from 180 million or so T cells were reported. An early release covering just under 650 HLA-typed donors comprised 250 to 350 gigabases of sequencing data and tens of millions of unique TCR sequences. The genetic ancestry cluster associated with self-reported Caucasian donors included around 76% of the roughly 400 genotyped donors. The study aimed to test whether signatures of past pathogen exposure could be identified by cataloging public T cell receptors. The T cell repertoires of under 750 subjects were profiled by immunosequencing and related to cytomegalovirus serostatus. Besides the first cohort of 550 to 750 subjects, a separate validation cohort made up of over 95 different subjects was used. The study combined high-throughput TCR immunosequencing, statistical association of individual TCRs with disease status, and machine learning to predict cytomegalovirus infection status. In a later analysis, previously published TCR beta repertoires from 500 to 750 donors were re-analyzed and high-resolution HLA genotyping was added so that TCR occurrence patterns could be studied. In the later analysis, no new phenotypic data were used to find candidate immune exposures; instead, reliance was placed on TCR beta sequences and their occurrence across donors. To decide whether each TCR beta V gene segment behaved as functional or pseudogenic, an earlier analysis of 587 of the donors relied on high-throughput TCR beta sequencing. Alongside the repertoire data, information on donor age, sex, ethnicity and CMV serostatus was compiled. In a later genetic analysis, genome-wide SNP genotypes for about 65% of the roughly 670 donors were used, and that subset was treated as a discovery cohort. Every repertoire in the discovery cohort had been generated on one and the same sequencing platform. Class I and class II HLA loci were covered by the typing at four-digit resolution. Typing coverage varied by locus: roughly 629-640 donors for A, B, C, DRB1 and DQB1; some 520 for DQA1; 600 to 610 for DPA1; under 490 for DPB1. Four to six DR-DQ haplotypes were handled as single units for association and clustering, since linkage in the cohort was strong. Among 398 genotyped donors of the cohort, an average of around 240,000 unique TCR beta nucleotide sequences were sequenced per donor, around a sixth of them non-productive. General study outcomes and caveats: In a later analysis, HLA-associated TCR beta chains were found to be more clonally expanded and to have lower generation probabilities than equally common non-associated chains. Three of the identified cytomegalovirus-associated TCR beta chains were confirmed in vitro to be specific for cytomegalovirus antigens. Across donors, most TCR sequences were observed very rarely, whereas some public TCRs were present in many individuals. An association between a missense DCLRE1C variant and V-gene and J-gene trimming of TCR beta chains was found in a later genetic analysis and replicated in an independent cohort. Immune exposure information for the cohort was limited to CMV serostatus. Only TCR beta chains were sequenced in this cohort, and the absence of alpha or paired-chain data limited detectable features. Cytomegalovirus status was reported to be diagnosed by the classifier with high specificity and sensitivity in both the original and validation cohorts. According to a later analysis, parvovirus B19, influenza, CMV and Epstein-Barr virus appeared linked to several top co-occurrence clusters. Because the 87-base-pair reads could not distinguish some IMGT-functional V segments, including TRBV6-2 and TRBV6-3, those segments were excluded. In a later analysis, most CMV-associated TCR beta chains were found to appear HLA-restricted, with HLA associations seemingly driven largely by CMV exposure. In a later analysis, around 17,000 TCR beta sequences were associated with specific HLA alleles at a false discovery rate of 0.05. A later genetic analysis reported fewer N-insertions in productive TCRs among donors in an Asian-associated ancestry cluster than the 666-donor mean. The authors suggested that the approach could potentially be extended to other disease states and immunological phenotypes. In an earlier analysis of more than 500 of the donors, most TCR beta V segments appeared in productive rearrangements about 87% or about 30% of the time, broadly matching IMGT annotations. A further reported finding was that TCR beta sequences accurately predicted the HLA-A and HLA-B alleles for most subjects in the first cohort. Because HLA typing was missing for some donors at each locus, association tests included only the typed subset. Sequencing depth was assumed to be roughly uniform across donors in the presence/absence analyses, though that assumption may not hold. Because counts were too low, 15 to 20 rarely observed V segments, including chromosome 9 orphons, were excluded from the earlier analysis of 587 of the donors. In the study, around 150 TCR beta chains were listed as associated with cytomegalovirus. Strong co-occurrence of HLA alleles, especially DR and DQ, made assigning TCR associations to individual alleles difficult. Linkage disequilibrium might explain the correlated functional status among segregating V segments, but an unknown experimental factor could not be ruled out. In a later analysis, the rate of TCR association differed among HLA loci, with DRB1 alleles having the most associated TCRs and HLA-C alleles having the fewest. A cluster of highly shared sequence variants was judged likely to represent a technical artifact of the sequencing pipeline.

The trim is 4 bases for V and 9 bases for J, with a gap of 13 bases between the germline ends. CDR1 and CDR2, per the germline V gene (reference sequence), are SEHNR and FQNEAQ. The CDR3 spans 14 residues, from the cysteine through the phenylalanine. Only CDR3 DNA is held: 42 bases, read in frame from base 1. This TCR was recovered from a boy younger than 10 in good health and CMV-seronegative. The chain employs TRBV7-9 and TRBJ1-6; the D gene is not confidently resolved. The sequenced sample was PBMCs. DNA sequence: TGTGCCAGCAGCTACAATGCGGGGTCTTCACCCCTCCACTTT. Its translation reads: CASSYNAGSSPLHF.